This T cell receptor beta chain was profiled in a study of blood T cell repertoires in COVID-19. Across the study: COVID-19 samples from acute and convalescent phases originated in the United States, Italy and Spain. Sample material is recorded as cDNA or gDNA derived from T cells, B-cell-depleted T cells, or PBMCs.

The CDR3 sequence is 13 residues long. Trimming cost V 3 bases and J 7 bases, with 13 bases left between them. CDR1 is SGDLS, CDR2 YYNGEE, per germline. TCRdb keeps only in-frame clones here, not all; method: immunoSEQ multiplex PCR. The repertoire holds about 380,000 clones, with 85% to 90% as singletons. Participants' own reports of clinical history determined their cohort assignment. This receptor was obtained from a woman in her late teens or twenties who had recovered from COVID-19. The sample was PBMCs or T cells enriched from blood (not recorded which). The gene calls are TRBV9 and TRBJ1-1; tentatively, D is TRBD1 (6 bases). CDR3 residues: CASSGIPGHEAFF. CDR3 sequence (DNA): TGTGCCAGCAGCGGTATTCCGGGACATGAAGCTTTCTTT.